This T cell receptor beta chain stems from a study of blood T cell repertoires in COVID-19. For the study at large: COVID-19 samples, acute and convalescent, were from the United States, Italy and Spain.

Original handling: By means of reference gene primer amplification, nucleated cell counts were estimated. Assay: immunoSEQ multiplex PCR; the TCRdb copy retains only in-frame clones and omits some. V, J and clone size reflect that table, while D and trimming were determined from the DNA. The sample contains about 35,000 clones, 85% to 90% of which appear only once. The sequenced sample was peripheral blood. The TCR comes from an older man with active COVID-19.

For the CDR3, the DNA is TGTGCCAGCAGCCAAAACCCGGTCTATGGCTACACCTTC. Its protein is CASSQNPVYGYTF. V and J are TRBV28 and TRBJ1-2; D gene ambiguous. From germline, CDR1 is MDHEN and CDR2 SYDVKM. V lost 6 bases and J 4 bases, leaving 12 bases between the germline ends. This CDR3 is built from 13 residues.